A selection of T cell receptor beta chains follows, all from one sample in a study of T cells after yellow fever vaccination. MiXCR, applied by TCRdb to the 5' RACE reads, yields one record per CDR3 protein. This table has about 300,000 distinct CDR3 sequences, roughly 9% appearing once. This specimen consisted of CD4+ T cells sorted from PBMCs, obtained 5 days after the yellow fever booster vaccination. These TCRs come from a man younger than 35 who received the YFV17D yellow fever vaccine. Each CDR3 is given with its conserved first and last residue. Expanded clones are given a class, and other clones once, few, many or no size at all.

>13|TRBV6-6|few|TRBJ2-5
CASSYRYLETQYF
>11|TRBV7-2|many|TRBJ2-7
CASSLNYEQYF
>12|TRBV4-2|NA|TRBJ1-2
CASSQDGGGYTF
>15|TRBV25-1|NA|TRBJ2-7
CASSDTGKPWKGQYF
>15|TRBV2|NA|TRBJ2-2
CASFRSGANTGELFF
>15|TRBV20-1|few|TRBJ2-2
CSARDRLVGAGELFF
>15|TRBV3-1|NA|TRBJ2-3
CASSQVRLAGSTQYF
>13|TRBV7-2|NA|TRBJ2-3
CASSAPSTDTQYF
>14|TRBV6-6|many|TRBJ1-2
CASSAAGGLYGYTF
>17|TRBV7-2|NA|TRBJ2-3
CASSPSMNAPGTDTQYF
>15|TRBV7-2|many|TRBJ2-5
CASSPAAALRETQYF
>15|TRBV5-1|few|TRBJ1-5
CASSPDPGSYQPQHF
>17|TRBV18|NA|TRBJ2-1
CASSPLLGRGASNEQFF
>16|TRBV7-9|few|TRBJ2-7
CASRQHPPQGGGEQYF
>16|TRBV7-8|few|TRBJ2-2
CASRPGWRGRTGELFF
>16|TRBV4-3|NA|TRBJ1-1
CASKLFLQGLNTEAFF
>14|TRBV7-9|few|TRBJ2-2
CAQPRGLGTGELFF
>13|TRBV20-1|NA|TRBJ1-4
CSAGTGGDEKLFF
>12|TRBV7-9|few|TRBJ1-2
CASVRRNYGYTF
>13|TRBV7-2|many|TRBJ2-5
CASSSYEQETQYF
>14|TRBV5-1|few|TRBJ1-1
CASSLVGTGAEAFF
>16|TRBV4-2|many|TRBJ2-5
CASSGSGGSIKETQYF
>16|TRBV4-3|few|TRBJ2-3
CASSQVLRGGTDTQYF
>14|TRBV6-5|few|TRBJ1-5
CASSYVGQNQPQHF
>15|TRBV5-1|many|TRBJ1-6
CASSAGQGGHSPLHF
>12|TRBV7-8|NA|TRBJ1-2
CASSLDSEGYTF
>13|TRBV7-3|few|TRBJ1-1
CASSEQKNTEAFF
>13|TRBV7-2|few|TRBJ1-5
CASSLDPGQPQHF
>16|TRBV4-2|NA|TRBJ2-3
CASSQEIRELGWTQYF
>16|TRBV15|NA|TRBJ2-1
CATSREPGYSYNEQFF
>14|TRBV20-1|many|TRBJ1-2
CSAIPDRVNYGYTF
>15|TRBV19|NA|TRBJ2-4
CASSITGQGYDIQYF
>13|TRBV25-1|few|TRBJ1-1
CASSESRETEAFF
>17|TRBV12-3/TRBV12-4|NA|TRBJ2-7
CASRIGSGSHFSYEQYF
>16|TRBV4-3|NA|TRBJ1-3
CASSQHMGTSGNTIYF
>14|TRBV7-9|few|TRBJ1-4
CASSSQGGDEKLFF
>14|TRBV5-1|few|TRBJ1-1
CASSPGAENTEAFF
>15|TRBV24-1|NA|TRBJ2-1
CATSDPVSSYNEQFF
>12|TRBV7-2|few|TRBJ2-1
CASSLRGIEQFF
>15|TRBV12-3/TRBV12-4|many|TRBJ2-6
CASSSRGAGANVLTF
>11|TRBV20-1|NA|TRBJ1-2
CSASRGESYTF
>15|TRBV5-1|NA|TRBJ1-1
CASSRGPDKLIEDFF
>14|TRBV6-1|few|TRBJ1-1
CASSETRGNTEAFF
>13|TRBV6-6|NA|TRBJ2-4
CASSLQGQNIQYF
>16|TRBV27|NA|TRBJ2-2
CASNRAGGLPTGELFF
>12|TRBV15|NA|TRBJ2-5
CATSNPKETQYF
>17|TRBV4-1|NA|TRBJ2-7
CASSQGGSRTDSYEQYF
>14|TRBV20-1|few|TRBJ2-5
CSARRAGRQETQYF
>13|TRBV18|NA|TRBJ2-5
CASSHPGVETQYF
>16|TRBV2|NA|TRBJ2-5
CASRFGGSGGAETQYF
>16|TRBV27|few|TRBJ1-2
CASSSMGASDDYGYTF
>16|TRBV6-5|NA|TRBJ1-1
CASSYSSVHMNTEAFF
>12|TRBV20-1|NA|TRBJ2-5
CSAWADQETQYF
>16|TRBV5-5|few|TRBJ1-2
CASSQAPGTVFYGYTF
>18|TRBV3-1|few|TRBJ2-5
CASSPGLAEPFTTETQYF
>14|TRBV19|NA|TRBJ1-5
CASSLTGAHGPQHF
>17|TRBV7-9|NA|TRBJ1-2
CASSLEGRGLENYGYTF
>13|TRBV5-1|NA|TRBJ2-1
CASSHPGQGEQFF
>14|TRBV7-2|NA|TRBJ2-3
CASSFVADTDTQYF